This TCR beta chain appears in the sequencing data of a study of cytomegalovirus exposure and HLA in healthy donors. For this clone: Distinct nucleotide sequences in the sample also encode this CDR3.

Deletions cut 0 bases from V and 1 base from J, with 7 bases between. The germline V gene has CDR1 SGDLS and CDR2 YYNGEE. This CDR3 has 14 residues. 60 Vbeta and 13 Jbeta primers were used in PCR. Assay used: immunoSEQ multiplex PCR; TCRdb lists only in-frame clones, some missing. Here the sample table reports 220,000 or so clones. The sequence was obtained from a girl aged 2-10 years in good health and CMV-seropositive. The chain employs TRBV9 and TRBJ1-1, with D uncertain. Sequencing was done on a sample of PBMCs. The CDR3 spells CASSVAGGNTEAFF. The CDR3, as DNA: TGTGCCAGCAGCGTAGCAGGAGGGAACACTGAAGCTTTCTTT.